The next 31 T cell receptor beta chains were all read from a single sample in a study of CD8 T cells in Susac syndrome. Random hexamers primed reverse transcription of 0.5 to 1 ug RNA. TCRdb fed the immunoSEQ multiplex PCR reads into MiXCR, producing one record per CDR3 protein. The table records under 200,000 distinct CDR3 sequences, about 94% of them present only once. Specimen: CD4+ T cells from PBMCs. The receptor source for this set is a human donor in good health.

This sequence joins TRBV20-1 and TRBJ2-4, with TRBD1 identical over 7 bases. This CDR3 is built from 12 residues. J gave up 6 bases and V 4 bases, and 3 bases lay outside the gene matches. Germline CDR1 and CDR2: DFQATT and SNEGSKA (reference sequence). The CDR3 nucleotides read TGCAGTGCTACAGACAGGGTAAACATTCAGTACTTC. Its translation is CSATDRVNIQYF.

The CDR3 protein is CASSLRGIGETQYF. CDR3 coding DNA: TGTGCCAGCAGCTTACGAGGTATAGGGGAGACCCAGTACTTC. The chain employs TRBV5-6 and TRBJ2-5; D is ambiguous. This CDR3 has 14 residues. Deletions cut 2 bases from V and 5 bases from J, with 13 bases between. The germline V gene has CDR1 SGHDT and CDR2 YYEEEE.

This chain connects TRBV3-1 to TRBJ1-1, with D hard to call. The CDR3 is 13 residues long. Germline loops: CDR1 LGHDT, CDR2 YNNKEL (reference sequence). The V and J ends lost 4 bases and 8 bases respectively, with 14 bases between them. CDR3 DNA: TGTGCCAGCAGCCCAAGAACAGACCGAGAAGCTTTCTTT. Protein: CASSPRTDREAFF.

The CDR3 protein is CASSLVSRGTQETQYF. CDR3 bases: TGTGCCAGCAGCTTAGTAAGCAGGGGTACCCAAGAGACCCAGTACTTC. The chain joins TRBV7-2 to TRBJ2-5; a weak D match, TRBD1 (6 bases). This CDR3 region has 16 residues. V lost 1 base, J lost 1 base, and 13 bases lay in between. The germline V gene encodes CDR1 SGHTA and CDR2 FQGNSA.

V usage is TRBV12-3 or TRBV12-4 and J usage is TRBJ2-5, with D unclear. V was clipped by 3 bases and J by 5 bases, with 10 bases between them. This CDR3 comprises 13 residues. CDR3 nucleotide sequence: TGTGCCAGCAGTTTGACCGCCTCGGAGACCCAGTACTTC. Protein sequence: CASSLTASETQYF.

The chain has TRBV7-8 and TRBJ2-5, with a weak D call TRBD2 (6 bases). CDR3 length equals 16 residues. Germline V gene lookup returns CDR1 SGHVS and CDR2 FQNEAQ. Trimming shortened V by 0 bases and J by 1 base, and 12 bases separated the two germline ends. CDR3 coding DNA: TGTGCCAGCAGCTTAGCCCCGTGGGGGGTCCAAGAGACCCAGTACTTC. This codes for CASSLAPWGVQETQYF.

The gene calls are TRBV5-4 and TRBJ1-1; D unclear. The CDR3 covers 13 residues. V was cut by 2 bases and J by 4 bases, with 9 bases left in between. In germline, CDR1 is SGHNT, CDR2 YYREEE (reference sequence). The chain's CDR3 is CASSFEGFTEAFF. Here the CDR3 DNA reads TGTGCCAGCAGCTTTGAAGGGTTCACTGAAGCTTTCTTT.

On this clonotype itself: The junction shows a germline mismatch at one end, possibly a read error. This sequence joins TRBV9 and TRBJ2-2; D could derive from TRBD1 or TRBD2 (5 bases each). This CDR3 has 14 residues. The germline CDR1 and CDR2 sequences are SGDLS and YYNGEE. The CDR3 spells CASSVEGSVGKLFF. CDR3 coding DNA: TGTGCCAGCAGCGTAGAGGGGAGCGTCGGGAAGCTGTTTTTT.

The chain employs TRBV3-1 and TRBJ2-2; 11 bases align to TRBD2. The V and J ends lost 1 base and 1 base, in that order; junction bases with no gene match: 5. This CDR3 region has 18 residues. Germline-derived CDR1 and CDR2 are LGHDT and YNNKEL (reference sequence). CDR3: CASSQASGGPRNTGELFF. DNA for the CDR3: TGTGCCAGCAGCCAAGCTAGCGGGGGGCCTCGGAACACCGGGGAGCTGTTTTTT.

In its sample, this clonotype was seen once. The chain carries TRBV23-1 and TRBJ1-3; D is uncertain. TRBV23-1 carries the ORF label, with uncertain function. The CDR3 sequence is 13 residues long. The V end was cut by 7 bases, the J end by 8 bases, with 15 bases between. CDR3 sequence reads: CASTWWELDTIYF. The CDR3, as DNA: TGCGCCAGCACCTGGTGGGAATTGGACACCATATATTTT.

CDR3 amino acids: CASSYSRGGSPLHF. CDR3 bases: TGTGCCAGCAGTTACAGTAGGGGAGGTTCACCCCTCCACTTT. V gene TRBV6-6 combines with J gene TRBJ1-6; D may be TRBD1 (5 bases). Trimming stripped 2 bases from V and 9 bases from J, with 11 bases between. Germline-derived CDR1 and CDR2 are MNHNY and SVGAGI (reference sequence). This CDR3 is built from 14 residues.

This chain connects TRBV30 to TRBJ1-1, with unresolved D. In germline, CDR1 is GTSNPN, CDR2 SVGIG (reference sequence). CDR3 size: 11 residues. Trimming shortened V by 5 bases and J by 3 bases, and 7 bases separated the two germline ends. The CDR3 DNA sequence: TGTGCCTGGCGGTTGGACACTGAAGCTTTCTTT. This gives the protein CAWRLDTEAFF.

This chain connects TRBV18 to TRBJ2-7, with 11 bases aligning to TRBD2. The germline CDR1 and CDR2 sequences are KGHSH and LQKENI. This CDR3 has 16 amino acids. V lost 0 bases and J lost 3; bases outside the gene matches: 4. In nucleotides, the CDR3 is TGTGCCAGCTCACCACCGGGCCTAGCGGGGGGCTACGAGCAGTACTTC. Its protein product is CASSPPGLAGGYEQYF.

The V and J genes are TRBV3-1 and TRBJ2-1, with a possible D match to TRBD2 (6 bases). V shed 5 bases and J shed 2 bases, with 13 bases lying between them. This CDR3 has 15 residues. The germline V gene has CDR1 LGHDT and CDR2 YNNKEL (reference sequence). The CDR3 bases are TGTGCCAGCAGCTACGCCGGGGGTCCCTACAATGAGCAGTTCTTC. Translated: CASSYAGGPYNEQFF.

This sequence joins TRBV7-9 and TRBJ2-3; the match to TRBD2 covers 8 bases. Losses at the gene ends were 5 bases for V and 6 bases for J; bases not matched to a gene: 16. The CDR3 consists of 17 residues. The germline gives CDR1 SEHNR, CDR2 FQNEAQ (reference sequence). This CDR3 reads CASSPGLAGGPIDTQYF. The CDR3 nucleotides are TGTGCCAGCAGCCCCGGTTTGGCGGGAGGTCCTATCGATACGCAGTATTTT.

J is TRBJ1-5 and V is TRBV29-1; no clear D. The V gene's germline CDR1 is SQVTM and CDR2 ANQGSEA. The CDR3 extends over 13 amino acids. V lost 4 bases and J 3 bases, leaving 10 bases between the germline ends. CDR3 loop: CSVGLGLNQPQHF. In DNA, the CDR3 is TGCAGCGTTGGCTTAGGACTCAATCAGCCCCAGCATTTT.

The rearrangement joins TRBV15 to TRBJ2-1; D perhaps matches TRBD1 (7 bases). Trimming took 7 bases from V and 2 from J, leaving 9 bases between them. The CDR3 has 13 residues. Germline V CDR1 and CDR2: LNHNV, YYDKDF (reference sequence). The CDR3 DNA follows: TGTGCCACCACAGGGGGGACCTACAATGAGCAGTTCTTC. This gives the protein CATTGGTYNEQFF.

The sample holds a few counts of this clonotype. The chain is built from TRBV6-2 or TRBV6-3 and TRBJ1-5; D uncertain. V was shortened by 0 bases and J by 7 bases, with 16 bases between the two germline ends. The CDR3 contains 16 residues. The germline CDR1 and CDR2 sequences are MNHEY and SVGEGT. The CDR3 reads CASSYSPGEVKQPQHF. The CDR3 nucleotides are TGTGCCAGCAGTTACTCCCCCGGGGAAGTTAAGCAGCCCCAGCATTTT.

The rearrangement joins TRBV20-1 to TRBJ2-7, with 9 bases identical to TRBD1. CDR1 and CDR2 (germline): DFQATT, SNEGSKA (reference sequence). The J segment lost 2 bases and the V segment lost 6 bases, leaving 8 bases of the junction unmatched. The CDR3 covers 14 residues. The CDR3 sequence: CSANSRDRAYEQYV. CDR3 DNA sequence: TGCAGTGCGAATTCCCGGGACAGGGCCTACGAGCAGTACGTC.

V gene TRBV2 combines with J gene TRBJ1-1, with TRBD1 identical over 8 bases. V shed 6 bases, J shed 7 bases, and the junction held 19 bases outside the gene matches. This CDR3 region has 17 residues. The germline CDR1 and CDR2 sequences are SNHLY and FYNNEI. This chain's CDR3 is CASRGTFRDRSRFEAFF. The CDR3, as DNA: TGTGCCAGCAGGGGGACCTTCCGGGACAGGTCAAGGTTTGAAGCTTTCTTT.

The rearrangement joins TRBV24-1 to TRBJ2-5; D is uncertain. CDR1 is KGHDR and CDR2 is SFDVKD in the germline V gene. V was clipped by 2 bases and J by 3 bases, with 9 bases between them. The CDR3 totals 14 residues. The CDR3, as DNA: TGTGCCACCAGTGATTCTTGGGCGAAAGAGACCCAGTACTTC. Translation: CATSDSWAKETQYF.

V usage is TRBV6-1 and J usage is TRBJ2-4, with D perhaps TRBD1 (6 bases). CDR3 length: 16 residues. Germline V lookup: CDR1 MNHNS, CDR2 SASEGT. Trimming removed 6 bases at V and 3 bases at J, with 18 bases between. Written as DNA, the CDR3 is TGTGCCAGCAGCCATTCGGACAGTTTAGGCAAAAACATTCAGTACTTC. This encodes CASSHSDSLGKNIQYF.

This clonotype was detected only once. The rearrangement joins TRBV6-5 to TRBJ1-1, with D possibly TRBD1 on 6 matching bases. CDR1 MNHEY and CDR2 SVGAGI come from the germline V gene. V was pared by 2 bases and J by 0 bases, with 7 bases between. The CDR3 spans 14 residues. CDR3 sequence (DNA): TGTGCCAGCAGTTACGGACAGATGAACACTGAAGCTTTCTTT. Encoded protein: CASSYGQMNTEAFF.

This chain's CDR3 is CASSSNPQSIQSTNSPLHF. As DNA, the CDR3 is TGTGCCAGCAGCTCCAACCCCCAATCGATTCAGAGTACTAATTCACCCCTCCACTTT. This chain joins TRBV7-2 and TRBJ1-6; D not resolved. The CDR3 is 19 residues long. Trimming left V 4 bases short and J 6 bases short, with 25 bases between. Germline V gene lookup returns CDR1 SGHTA and CDR2 FQGNSA.

This chain's CDR3 is CSVGQTGELFF. In DNA, the CDR3 is TGCAGCGTTGGCCAGACCGGGGAGCTGTTTTTT. V gene TRBV29-1 combines with J gene TRBJ2-2; D remains ambiguous. Germline V CDR1 and CDR2: SQVTM, ANQGSEA. The CDR3 covers 11 residues. V lost 4 bases to trimming and J lost 5 bases, with 5 bases between them.

The table lists this clonotype with a count of one. The V gene is TRBV7-2, the J gene TRBJ1-2, with 8 bases identical to TRBD1. The CDR3 runs 15 residues. Germline V gene data show CDR1 as SGHTA and CDR2 as FQGNSA. Unmatched junction bases numbered 9, after V lost 1 base and J lost 8 bases. The CDR3 DNA reads as TGTGCCAGCAGCTTAGGGCAGGGGGCGCGATTCGGCTACACCTTC. It yields the protein CASSLGQGARFGYTF.

As to this clonotype: The junction shows a germline mismatch at one end, possibly a read error. The V and J genes are TRBV28 and TRBJ2-1, with D perhaps being TRBD1 or TRBD2 (5 bases each). CDR1 and CDR2 from the germline V gene are MDHEN and SYDVKM. This CDR3 has 9 amino acids. CDR3 region: CASGTPPLF. The CDR3 coding sequence is TGTGCCAGCGGGACCCCTCCGCTCTTC. The whole variable domain, filled in from reference TRBV28 and TRBJ2-1, reads DVKVTQSSRYLVKRTGEKVFLECVQDMDHENMFWYRQDPGLGLRLIYFSYDVKMKEKGDIPEGYSVSREKKERFSLILESASTNQTSMYLCASGTPPLFGPGTRLTVL.

The V call is TRBV6-2 or TRBV6-3, the J call TRBJ2-3, with D tentatively TRBD2 (6 bases). Germline CDR1 MNHEY, CDR2 SVGEGT. The V gene lost 5 bases and the J gene lost 0 bases, with 15 bases spanning the gap. CDR3 length equals 16 residues. CDR3 in amino acids: CASSLRTTSSTDTQYF. The CDR3 DNA reads TGTGCCAGCAGTCTCCGGACTACCTCTAGCACAGATACGCAGTATTTT.

The V and J genes are TRBV11-1 and TRBJ1-6, with no clear D. The CDR3 has 13 amino acids. Deletions cut 5 bases from V and 7 bases from J, with 9 bases between. In germline, CDR1 is SGHAT, CDR2 FQDESV (reference sequence). DNA for the CDR3: TGTGCCAGCAGCCCCGAGTACAATTCACCCCTCCACTTT. Protein: CASSPEYNSPLHF.

The rearrangement links TRBV5-1 to TRBJ1-1; 12 nucleotides line up with TRBD1. Germline V gene data show CDR1 as SGHRS and CDR2 as YFSETQ. This CDR3 spans 16 amino acids. V shed 4 bases, J shed 0 bases, and the junction held 4 bases outside the gene matches. CDR3: CASSPGQGAMNTEAFF. The CDR3 DNA reads TGCGCCAGCAGCCCGGGACAGGGGGCAATGAACACTGAAGCTTTCTTT. Using reference TRBV5-1 and TRBJ1-1 for the parts outside the CDR3, the full variable domain is KAGVTQTPRYLIKTRGQQVTLSCSPISGHRSVSWYQQTPGQGLQFLFEYFSETQRNKGNFPGRFSGRQFSNSRSEMNVSTLELGDSALYLCASSPGQGAMNTEAFFGQGTRLTVV.

V gene TRBV28 combines with J gene TRBJ1-1, with D tentatively TRBD1 (6 bases). V lost 5 bases to trimming and J lost 4 bases, with 20 bases between them. This CDR3 has 16 residues. Germline-derived CDR1 and CDR2 are MDHEN and SYDVKM. As DNA, the CDR3 is TGTGCCAGCAGTATTTGGGCAGGGGCGTTGAGCACTGAAGCTTTCTTT. The encoded protein is CASSIWAGALSTEAFF.